Listed below are T cell receptor beta chains from one sample, sequenced in a study of early T cells in non-severe SARS-CoV-2 infection. TCRdb re-called the 5' RACE reads with MiXCR, one entry per CDR3 protein. The data contain some 60,000 distinct CDR3 sequences, 10% to 15% of them singletons. Sequences were derived from whole blood, sampled at baseline. These receptors were taken from an adult who was a healthcare worker with PCR-confirmed SARS-CoV-2 infection or an uninfected control (not recorded which). The CDR3 runs from the conserved cysteine through the conserved F or W. A D gene is named only where the DNA matches it firmly. Size tells how often a clone was seen (once, few, many) or the class of an expanded clone, and some rows leave it out.

TGCAGTGCCCCCCTCTCGGATACGCAGTATTTT	CSAPLSDTQYF	.	TRBJ2-3	TRBV20-1	.
TGCAGTGCTAGAGAGGGGACAAGAACTGGAAACACCATATATTTT	CSAREGTRTGNTIYF	.	TRBJ1-3	TRBV20-1	many
.	CASSPPPGSCFF	.	TRBJ2-2	TRBV7-6	few
TGTGCCACCAGCAGTCACCTAGAGGAAAATCAGCCCCAGCATTTT	CATSSHLEENQPQHF	.	TRBJ1-5	TRBV15	few
TGTGCCAGCAGCTCAGGGTTTCCGGGACCGCCGAACACTGAAGCTTTCTTT	CASSSGFPGPPNTEAFF	.	TRBJ1-1	TRBV7-8	.
TGCGCCAGCAGTGAGTTACTAGGGTCAGATACGCAGTATTTT	CASSELLGSDTQYF	.	TRBJ2-3	TRBV10-1	.
TGTGCCAGTAGTATGTCACGGGGGGATCAGCCCCAGCATTTT	CASSMSRGDQPQHF	.	TRBJ1-5	TRBV19	few
TGCAGCGGCCACGAGGACAGATCTTACAATGAGCAGTTCTTC	CSGHEDRSYNEQFF	.	TRBJ2-1	TRBV29-1	.
TGTGCCAGCAGCAGGGGCGGGGAGCTGTTTTTT	CASSRGGELFF	.	TRBJ2-2	TRBV2	.
TGCGCCAGCAGCCCCGGGGGGATCTCTGGGGCCAACGTCCTGACTTTC	CASSPGGISGANVLTF	TRBD2	TRBJ2-6	TRBV7-9	few
TGTGCCAGCAGTTCCCCCTCAGGGCAAAGGCGCCAGTTCTTC	CASSSPSGQRRQFF	.	TRBJ2-1	TRBV6-2/TRBV6-3	many
TGCGCCAGCATCGGGGGTTTAGGCTCTGGAAACACCATATATTTT	CASIGGLGSGNTIYF	.	TRBJ1-3	TRBV10-2	many
TGCAGTGCTAGAGATTTGGGGGGAGCCAAAAACATTCAGTACTTC	CSARDLGGAKNIQYF	.	TRBJ2-4	TRBV20-1	.
TGTGCCAGCAGCTTTAGTTCTAGCTCGGGGGAGCAGTACTTC	CASSFSSSSGEQYF	.	TRBJ2-7	TRBV13	few
TGTGCTACCAAAAAGGGCCCAGACTACAATGAGCAGTTCTTC	CATKKGPDYNEQFF	.	TRBJ2-1	TRBV27	many